These 25 T cell receptor beta chains share one sample of origin, sequenced in a study of T cell clusters in autoimmune cytopenias (dated by TCRdb to between 2019 and 2020). Sequenced using an Illumina MiSeq. TRB rearrangements were amplified by multiplex PCR following a touch-down protocol, with the TRB-A and TRB-B primer pools mixed in one tube. After reprocessing by TCRdb, each CDR3 protein sequence is one entry, and no DNA is given. The sample's table covers some 2,000 distinct CDR3 sequences. Clones ranked in the top ten supply 6% of the sample. For each sample, TRB amplification used approximately 230 ng of peripheral blood genomic DNA, equal to approximately 38,000 genome equivalents. Specimen: peripheral blood. Source of these receptors: a human donor with an autoimmune cytopenia or autoimmune hepatitis (not recorded which).

Its frequency marks this clonotype as medium-sized (0.01 to 0.1%). This chain connects TRBV5-6 to TRBJ1-3; TCRdb picks TRBD1, but there is no DNA to check that call. CDR1 is SGHDT and CDR2 is YYEEEE in the germline V gene. This CDR3 is 16 amino acids long. This CDR3 is CASRRHGASSGNTIYF.

The chain has TRBV4-3 and TRBJ1-4. The germline V gene has CDR1 LGHNA and CDR2 YSLEER. CDR3 size: 15 residues. The CDR3 sequence: CASSQDSHGSEKLFF.

Considering frequency, this clonotype is large. V is TRBV6-2 or TRBV6-3 and J is TRBJ2-3. This CDR3 spans 13 amino acids. Per the germline V gene, CDR1 is MNHEY and CDR2 is SVGEGT. The CDR3 spells CASSDRGTDTQYF.

By frequency, this clonotype is medium-sized. The CDR3 protein is CASSHGLGAGGNTIYF. This chain links TRBV13 with TRBJ1-3; TCRdb's assignment of TRBD1 cannot be checked, as there is no DNA. The CDR3 length is 16 residues. CDR1 and CDR2 (germline): PRHDT, FYEKMQ (reference sequence).

This clonotype is classed as large by frequency. J is TRBJ1-6 and V is TRBV18. The germline V gene encodes CDR1 KGHSH and CDR2 LQKENI. The CDR3 is 13 amino acids. The CDR3 sequence is CASSPRADSPLHF.

J is TRBJ1-6 and V is TRBV2; the D call from TCRdb, TRBD1, cannot be confirmed without DNA. CDR1 is SNHLY, CDR2 FYNNEI, per germline. This CDR3 region has 16 residues. CDR3 in amino acids: CASSPTGTHNNSPLHF.

J is TRBJ1-1 and V is TRBV5-1. The length of the CDR3 is 15 residues. CDR1 and CDR2 (germline): SGHRS, YFSETQ. The CDR3 protein is CASSLVGPLNTEAFF.

This clonotype is called medium-sized based on its frequency. The chain is built from TRBV20-1 and TRBJ2-3; TCRdb picks TRBD1, but there is no DNA to check that call. CDR3 size: 14 residues. Germline V CDR1 and CDR2: DFQATT, SNEGSKA (reference sequence). The CDR3: CSAITDSIRDTQYF.

This clonotype ranks as medium-sized in terms of frequency. The gene calls are TRBV12-3 or TRBV12-4 and TRBJ1-1; with no DNA, the TCRdb D assignment of TRBD1 cannot be verified. The CDR3 loop spans 15 amino acids. The CDR3 region is CASSSQGTMNTEAFF.

The chain employs TRBV20-1 and TRBJ1-4. Germline CDR1 and CDR2: DFQATT and SNEGSKA (reference sequence). The CDR3 is 17 amino acids. The CDR3 loop reads CSAREPGISSFNEKLFF.

This chain's CDR3 is CASSGAWGYTF. The rearrangement links TRBV19 to TRBJ1-2; absent DNA, TCRdb's TRBD1 call cannot be checked. This CDR3 is 11 amino acids long. CDR1 LNHDA and CDR2 SQIVND come from the germline V gene (reference sequence).

The chain carries TRBV19 and TRBJ2-3; as DNA is missing, the TRBD1 call by TCRdb cannot be tested. Germline loops: CDR1 LNHDA, CDR2 SQIVND (reference sequence). This CDR3 is 15 amino acids long. The CDR3 protein is CASTGTGRTADTQYF.

This clonotype is deemed large by its frequency. The gene calls are TRBV19 and TRBJ1-2. The CDR3 loop spans 12 amino acids. Germline lookup yields CDR1 LNHDA and CDR2 SQIVND (reference sequence). The CDR3 reads CASSMQRSGYTF.

This clonotype is deemed medium-sized by its frequency. This rearrangement joins TRBV10-3 to TRBJ1-1. Per the germline V gene, CDR1 is ENHRY and CDR2 is SYGVKD. The CDR3 loop spans 14 amino acids. CDR3 sequence reads: CAISDRGLNTEAFF.

In terms of frequency, this clonotype is large (0.1 to 1%). This chain connects TRBV6-1 to TRBJ2-1; the TCRdb D gene call, TRBD1, has no DNA to confirm it. The CDR3 has 14 residues. Germline CDR1 MNHNS, CDR2 SASEGT. The CDR3 sequence is CASSPFRSLNEQFF.

This chain uses TRBV5-1 with TRBJ2-5; TCRdb's D call, TRBD2, is unchecked because there is no DNA. Germline values: CDR1 SGHRS, CDR2 YFSETQ. This CDR3 contains 15 residues. This CDR3 reads CASSLAGGPEETQYF.

The chain carries TRBV5-4 and TRBJ2-5; TCRdb proposes TRBD2, but this gene call is untestable without DNA. The CDR3 is 15 residues long. Germline V gene data show CDR1 as SGHNT and CDR2 as YYREEE (reference sequence). CDR3 sequence reads: CASSLVPGSGETQYF.

By frequency, this clonotype registers medium-sized. The chain joins TRBV18 to TRBJ1-2; checking the TCRdb D call of TRBD1 is not possible without DNA. Germline V gene data show CDR1 as KGHSH and CDR2 as LQKENI. The CDR3 is 15 amino acids. CDR3 in amino acids: CASSPEGQGDYGYTF.

The chain employs TRBV28 and TRBJ2-3; TCRdb lists TRBD2, though no DNA is available to test this call. The germline V gene encodes CDR1 MDHEN and CDR2 SYDVKM. This CDR3 has 16 amino acids. The CDR3 loop reads CASSSLGRASTDTQYF. Combining the CDR3 with reference TRBV28 and TRBJ2-3 gives the whole variable domain DVKVTQSSRYLVKRTGEKVFLECVQDMDHENMFWYRQDPGLGLRLIYFSYDVKMKEKGDIPEGYSVSREKKERFSLILESASTNQTSMYLCASSSLGRASTDTQYFGPGTRLTVL.

This clonotype shows up as medium-sized by frequency. V and J are TRBV18 and TRBJ1-5; the TCRdb call, TRBD1, lacks DNA for checking. Germline values: CDR1 KGHSH, CDR2 LQKENI. The length of the CDR3 is 15 residues. The CDR3 sequence: CASSPRGEGNQPQHF. The entire variable domain, with the rest obtained from reference TRBV18 and TRBJ1-5, is as follows: NAGVMQNPRHLVRRRGQEARLRCSPMKGHSHVYWYRQLPEEGLKFMVYLQKENIIDESGMPKERFSAEFPKEGPSILRIQQVVRGDSAAYFCASSPRGEGNQPQHFGDGTRLSIL.

By frequency, this clonotype registers medium-sized. The V gene is TRBV5-6, the J gene TRBJ1-2; the D gene TCRdb calls, TRBD1, cannot be checked with no DNA. CDR1 and CDR2 from the germline V gene are SGHDT and YYEEEE. CDR3 size: 14 residues. The CDR3 is CASSLGQGNYGYTF.

This clonotype ranks as medium-sized (0.01 to 0.1%) in terms of frequency. The J gene is TRBJ1-5, the V gene TRBV20-1. This CDR3 spans 13 amino acids. In germline, CDR1 is DFQATT, CDR2 SNEGSKA (reference sequence). CDR3 sequence: CSAGRPNNQPQHF.

Measured by frequency, this clonotype is medium-sized. The chain links TRBV19 to TRBJ1-1; the D call of TRBD1 rests on TCRdb alone, since no DNA is present to check it. Germline loops: CDR1 LNHDA, CDR2 SQIVND (reference sequence). The CDR3 is 14 residues long. CDR3 sequence: CASSSRDRSTEAFF.

This clonotype is labeled large based on frequency. The chain joins TRBV19 to TRBJ2-3; TCRdb's D call, TRBD1, is unchecked because there is no DNA. This CDR3 is built from 13 residues. Germline V lookup: CDR1 LNHDA, CDR2 SQIVND (reference sequence). The CDR3 here is CASSAPSTDTQYF.

This clonotype shows up as medium-sized (0.01 to 0.1%) by frequency. CDR3 sequence reads: CASSLGQAHNSPLHF. The chain combines TRBV7-2 with TRBJ1-6; TCRdb's D call, TRBD1, is unchecked because there is no DNA. CDR1 is SGHTA and CDR2 is FQGNSA in the germline V gene. There are 15 residues in the CDR3.